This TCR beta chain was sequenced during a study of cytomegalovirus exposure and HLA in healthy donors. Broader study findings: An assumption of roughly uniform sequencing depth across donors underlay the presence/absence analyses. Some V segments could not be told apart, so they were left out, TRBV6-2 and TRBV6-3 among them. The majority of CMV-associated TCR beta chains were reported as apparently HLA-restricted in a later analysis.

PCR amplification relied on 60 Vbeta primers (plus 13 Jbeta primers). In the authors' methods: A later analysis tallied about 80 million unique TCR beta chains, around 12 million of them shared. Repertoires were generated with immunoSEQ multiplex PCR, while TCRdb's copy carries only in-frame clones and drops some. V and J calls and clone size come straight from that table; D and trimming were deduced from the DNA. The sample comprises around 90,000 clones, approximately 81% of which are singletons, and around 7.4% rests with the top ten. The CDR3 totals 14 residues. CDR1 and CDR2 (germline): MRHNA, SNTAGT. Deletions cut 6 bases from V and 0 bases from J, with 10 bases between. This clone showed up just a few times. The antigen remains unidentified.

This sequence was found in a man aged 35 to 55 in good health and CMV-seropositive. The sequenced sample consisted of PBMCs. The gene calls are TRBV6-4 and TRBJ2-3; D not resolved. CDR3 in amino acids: CASSLQSSTDTQYF. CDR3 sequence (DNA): TGTGCCAGCAGCCTTCAGTCAAGCACAGATACGCAGTATTTT.